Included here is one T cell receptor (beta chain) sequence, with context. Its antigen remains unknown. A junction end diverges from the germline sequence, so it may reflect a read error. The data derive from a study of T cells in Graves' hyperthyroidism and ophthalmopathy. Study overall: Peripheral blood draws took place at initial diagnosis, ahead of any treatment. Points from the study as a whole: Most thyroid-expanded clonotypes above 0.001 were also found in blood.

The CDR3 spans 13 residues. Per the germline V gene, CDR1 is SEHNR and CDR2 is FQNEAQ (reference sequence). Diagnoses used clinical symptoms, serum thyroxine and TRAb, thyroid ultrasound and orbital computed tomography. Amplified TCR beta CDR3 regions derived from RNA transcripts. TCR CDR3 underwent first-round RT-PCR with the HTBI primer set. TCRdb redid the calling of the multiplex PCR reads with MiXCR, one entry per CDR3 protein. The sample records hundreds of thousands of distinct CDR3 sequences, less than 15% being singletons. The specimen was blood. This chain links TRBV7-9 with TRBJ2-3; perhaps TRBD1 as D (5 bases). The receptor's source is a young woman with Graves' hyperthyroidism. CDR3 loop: CAGSLTDTDTQYF. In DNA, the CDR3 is TGTGCCGGCAGCTTGACAGACACAGATACGCAGTATTTT.